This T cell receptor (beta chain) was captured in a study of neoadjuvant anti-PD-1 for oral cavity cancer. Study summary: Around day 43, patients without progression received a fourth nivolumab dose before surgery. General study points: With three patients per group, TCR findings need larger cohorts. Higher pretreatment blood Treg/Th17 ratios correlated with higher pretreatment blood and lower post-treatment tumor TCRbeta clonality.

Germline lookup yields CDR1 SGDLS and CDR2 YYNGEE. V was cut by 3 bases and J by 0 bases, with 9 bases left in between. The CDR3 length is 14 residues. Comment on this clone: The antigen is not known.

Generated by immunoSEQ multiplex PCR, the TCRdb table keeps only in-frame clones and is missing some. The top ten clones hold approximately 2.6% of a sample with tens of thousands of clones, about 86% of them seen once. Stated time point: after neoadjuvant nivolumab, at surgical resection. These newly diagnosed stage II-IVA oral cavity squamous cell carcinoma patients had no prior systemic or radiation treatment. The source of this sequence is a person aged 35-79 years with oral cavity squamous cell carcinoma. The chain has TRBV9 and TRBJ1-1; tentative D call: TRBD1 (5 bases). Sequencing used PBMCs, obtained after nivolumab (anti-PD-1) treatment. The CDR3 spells CASSGTPVNTEAFF. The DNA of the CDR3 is TGTGCCAGCAGCGGGACACCGGTGAACACTGAAGCTTTCTTT.